Each of the 22 T cell receptor beta chains below was sequenced from the same sample in a study of glioma-infiltrating T cells after dendritic cell vaccination. Clones were sequenced by immunoSEQ multiplex PCR, and TCRdb holds only the in-frame ones, with some missing. The sample shows fewer than 110,000 clones, 81% of them seen only once. Sequencing used blood, obtained before dendritic cell vaccination. Receptors originate from a human donor with glioblastoma.

This clone was seen a few times. The chain recombines TRBV18 with TRBJ1-1, with D tentatively TRBD1 (6 bases). The CDR3 length is 14 residues. Germline-derived CDR1 and CDR2 are KGHSH and LQKENI. The V and J ends lost 3 bases and 4 bases respectively, with 12 bases between them. This chain's CDR3 is CASSPEGDGTEAFF. In DNA, the CDR3 is TGTGCCAGCTCACCCGAGGGGGACGGCACTGAAGCTTTCTTT.

CDR3 region: CASSLAQGNSPLHF. CDR3 DNA sequence: TGTGCCAGCAGCTTGGCACAGGGGAATTCACCCCTCCACTTT. This chain links TRBV5-8 with TRBJ1-6; 7 bases map to TRBD1. Trimming took 0 bases from V and 7 from J; bases not matched to a gene: 1. CDR3 length equals 14 residues. Germline V lookup: CDR1 SGHTS, CDR2 YDEGEE.

This chain uses TRBV5-6 with TRBJ1-2; perhaps TRBD1 as D (5 bases). V lost 0 bases to trimming and J lost 7 bases, with 13 bases between them. The CDR3 extends over 14 amino acids. Germline CDR1 is SGHDT and CDR2 is YYEEEE. CDR3: CASSLATGWSGYTF. The DNA for the CDR3 is TGTGCCAGCAGCTTGGCCACAGGTTGGTCTGGCTACACCTTC.

The chain employs TRBV2 and TRBJ2-1; D is unresolved. This CDR3 has 15 amino acids. The germline V gene encodes CDR1 SNHLY and CDR2 FYNNEI. Deletions cut 8 bases from V and 0 bases from J, with 14 bases between. DNA for the CDR3: TGTGCCAGCCGGAGAGACTTGAGCTCCTACAATGAGCAGTTCTTC. Its translation is CASRRDLSSYNEQFF.

A remark on this clone: At one of its ends the junction is not consistent with the germline gene, which may arise from a read error. The gene calls are TRBV11-3 and TRBJ1-6, with D unclear. CDR3 length equals 13 residues. The germline gives CDR1 SGHNT, CDR2 YENEEA. CDR3 nucleotide sequence: TGTGCCAGCAGCCTAGACCCAAATTCACCCCTCCACTTT. This gives the protein CASSLDPNSPLHF.

As regards this clone: Relative to the germline gene, one junction end is altered; a read error may explain this. The rearrangement uses TRBV5-1 and TRBJ1-3; D perhaps matches TRBD1 (5 bases). CDR3 length equals 15 residues. Germline V lookup: CDR1 SGHRS, CDR2 YFSETQ. Written as DNA, the CDR3 is TGCGCCAGCAGCTTGACAGGAGTGGGCGGAAACCCCATATATTTT. Its protein is CASSLTGVGGNPIYF. The complete variable domain, with remaining parts taken from reference TRBV5-1 and TRBJ1-3, reads KAGVTQTPRYLIKTRGQQVTLSCSPISGHRSVSWYQQTPGQGLQFLFEYFSETQRNKGNFPGRFSGRQFSNSRSEMNVSTLELGDSALYLCASSLTGVGGNPIYFGEGSWLTVV.

The chain has TRBV5-6 and TRBJ1-5; D is undetermined. Germline CDR1 is SGHDT and CDR2 is YYEEEE. The CDR3 has 15 amino acids. With 0 bases removed from V and 2 bases from J, the gap between germline ends came to 9 bases. The CDR3 DNA is TGTGCCAGCAGCTTGGCCTATACGGGCAATCAGCCCCAGCATTTT. Translated: CASSLAYTGNQPQHF.

The chain uses TRBV12-5 and TRBJ1-3; D may be TRBD1 (6 bases). V gave up 7 bases and J gave up 0 bases, with 13 bases separating them. The V gene's germline CDR1 is LGHNT and CDR2 FRNRAP. The CDR3 is made up of 15 amino acids. The CDR3 DNA reads as TGTGCTAGTGTTTGGGACATCAGCTCTGGAAACACCATATATTTT. This gives the protein CASVWDISSGNTIYF.

The rearrangement uses TRBV19 and TRBJ1-3, with D possibly matching TRBD1 (5 bases). Germline V gives CDR1 LNHDA, CDR2 SQIVND (reference sequence). Trimming took off 10 bases at V and 0 bases at J, with 28 bases between the two ends. The CDR3 runs 19 residues. Written as DNA, the CDR3 is TGTGCCAATAACCGCATTGCCCCGCGACAGCTAAGCTCTGGAAACACCATATATTTT. Protein product: CANNRIAPRQLSSGNTIYF.

This clone came up a few times. This chain links TRBV7-9 with TRBJ1-4; no clear D gene. From germline, CDR1 is SEHNR and CDR2 FQNEAQ (reference sequence). Trimming removed 5 bases from V and 10 bases from J, with 14 bases in between. The CDR3 runs 13 residues. The CDR3 nucleotides read TGTGCCAGCAGCCCACCTTACCCGGGAAAACTGTTTTTT. This gives the protein CASSPPYPGKLFF.

The rearrangement uses TRBV19 and TRBJ2-3, with TRBD1 matching 11 bases. This CDR3 has 14 amino acids. J was trimmed by 4 bases and V by 5 bases; bases with no gene match: 2. CDR1 LNHDA and CDR2 SQIVND come from the germline V gene (reference sequence). The CDR3 here is CASSVGQGADTQYF. CDR3 nucleotides: TGTGCCAGTAGTGTGGGACAGGGGGCAGATACGCAGTATTTT. The full variable domain, with the rest looked up from reference TRBV19 and TRBJ2-3, is DGGITQSPKYLFRKEGQNVTLSCEQNLNHDAMYWYRQDPGQGLRLIYYSQIVNDFQKGDIAEGYSVSREKKESFPLTVTSAQKNPTAFYLCASSVGQGADTQYFGPGTRLTVL.

This sequence joins TRBV2 and TRBJ2-7; TRBD1 might be the D (6 bases). The CDR3 has 14 amino acids. V was trimmed by 6 bases and J by 0 bases, leaving 12 bases between them. Per the germline V gene, CDR1 is SNHLY and CDR2 is FYNNEI. Here the CDR3 DNA reads TGTGCCAGCAGGCCCGACAGGAGCTCCTACGAGCAGTACTTC. The encoded protein is CASRPDRSSYEQYF.

A word on this clone: A junction boundary mismatches the germline segment, possibly from a read error. This sequence joins TRBV7-7 and TRBJ2-1; 8 bases are a match to TRBD2. CDR1 and CDR2 from the germline V gene are SSHAT and FNYEAQ (reference sequence). This CDR3 is built from 15 residues. In DNA form, the CDR3 reads TGTGCTAGCAGCTTACTAGCGGACTTTAACAATGAGCAGTTCTTC. Translation: CASSLLADFNNEQFF.

This clone was counted only a few times. The junction does not match germline at one end; this may be a read error. The genes are TRBV11-2 and TRBJ2-7, with 9 bases lining up with TRBD1. This CDR3 region has 12 residues. The germline CDR1 and CDR2 sequences are SGHAT and FQNNGV. The CDR3 loop reads CASSLNRGRLDF. CDR3 coding DNA: TGTGCCAGCAGCCTAAACAGGGGGCGTTTGGACTTC.

This rearrangement joins TRBV28 to TRBJ1-2; TRBD1 aligns across 8 bases. Per germline, CDR1 MDHEN and CDR2 SYDVKM. V was clipped by 2 bases and J by 6 bases; unmatched bases: 8. The length of the CDR3 is 15 residues. For the CDR3, the DNA is TGTGCCAGCAGTTTACAGCCAGGGGGCGTCGATGGCTACACCTTC. Amino acids: CASSLQPGGVDGYTF.

The V call is TRBV7-6, the J call TRBJ2-3; the match to TRBD2 covers 9 bases. This CDR3 is 18 amino acids long. CDR1 is SGHVS, CDR2 FNYEAQ, per germline. The junction had 14 bases not matched to a gene; V was cut back by 5 bases and J by 2 bases. The CDR3 DNA reads TGTGCCAGCAGCCCCAAGGGGCGGGGGGGTTCCTCCACAGATACGCAGTATTTT. Protein: CASSPKGRGGSSTDTQYF.

V gene TRBV9 combines with J gene TRBJ2-3; 14 bases fit TRBD2. Germline lookup yields CDR1 SGDLS and CDR2 YYNGEE. J gave up 4 bases and V 2 bases, and 3 bases lay outside the gene matches. There are 16 residues in the CDR3. The CDR3 here is CASSVGLAGGADTQYF. CDR3 DNA: TGTGCCAGCAGCGTCGGACTAGCGGGGGGTGCAGATACGCAGTATTTT.

The rearrangement links TRBV7-2 to TRBJ2-3, with 8 bases matching TRBD2. The CDR3 extends over 15 amino acids. The V and J ends lost 3 bases and 3 bases, in that order; junction bases with no gene match: 5. Per the germline V gene, CDR1 is SGHTA and CDR2 is FQGNSA. The chain's CDR3 is CASSLNSGETDTQYF. The CDR3 nucleotides are TGTGCCAGCAGCTTGAATAGCGGGGAGACAGATACGCAGTATTTT.

The chain's CDR3 is CASSPSGSGARETQYF. CDR3 coding DNA: TGTGCCAGCTCACCAAGCGGGTCAGGCGCTAGGGAGACCCAGTACTTC. The chain is built from TRBV18 and TRBJ2-5, with a tentative D call TRBD2 (6 bases). CDR3 length equals 16 residues. The germline V gene encodes CDR1 KGHSH and CDR2 LQKENI. V dropped 2 bases and J dropped 5 bases, with 18 bases sitting between them.

The chain combines TRBV6-6 with TRBJ1-1; D might be TRBD1 (6 bases). The CDR3 spans 14 residues. In germline, CDR1 is MNHNY, CDR2 SVGAGI (reference sequence). V lost 5 bases and J 2 bases, leaving 12 bases between the germline ends. The CDR3, as DNA: TGTGCCAGCAGTAGACGGACAGTAAACACTGAAGCTTTCTTT. It translates to CASSRRTVNTEAFF.

The chain couples TRBV5-6 to TRBJ1-1, with D possibly being TRBD1 (6 bases). V was pared by 3 bases and J by 2 bases, with 11 bases between. The CDR3 loop spans 14 amino acids. CDR1 and CDR2 from the germline V gene are SGHDT and YYEEEE. The CDR3 coding sequence is TGTGCCAGCAGCTACGACAGGCTCAACACTGAAGCTTTCTTT. This encodes CASSYDRLNTEAFF.

CDR3 protein: CSFRDSYEQYF. In DNA form, the CDR3 reads TGCAGTTTCAGGGATTCCTACGAGCAGTACTTC. The chain combines TRBV20-1 with TRBJ2-7; weak D call: TRBD1 (5 bases). CDR3 length: 11 amino acids. V lost 8 bases and J 1 base, leaving 9 bases between the germline ends. Germline CDR1 reads DFQATT; CDR2 reads SNEGSKA (reference sequence).